This passage covers 19 T cell receptor beta chains from one sample sequenced in a study of T cell responses to AZD1222 COVID-19 vaccine. TCRdb's copy holds only in-frame clones and misses some; the assay was immunoSEQ multiplex PCR. In the table there are about 18,000 clones, roughly nine tenths of which are singletons. The source was peripheral blood, collected 28 days after the second AZD1222 dose. These receptors originate from an adult who received the AZD1222 COVID-19 vaccine.

The rearrangement links TRBV3-1 (or the pseudogene TRBV3-2) to TRBJ2-3, with D tentatively TRBD2 (6 bases). This CDR3 spans 14 amino acids. Between the trimmed V and J ends, which lost 1 base and 6 bases, there was a span of 11 bases. CDR1 is LGHDT and CDR2 is YNNKEL in the germline V gene (reference sequence). In DNA form, the CDR3 reads TGTGCCAGCAGCCAAGGACTAGTATCGGATACGCAGTATTTT. It yields the protein CASSQGLVSDTQYF.

The gene calls are TRBV12-3 or TRBV12-4 and TRBJ1-5; D gene unclear. V lost 3 bases to trimming and J lost 7 bases, with 7 bases between them. CDR3 size: 12 residues. CDR3: CASSFTTQPQHF. In DNA, the CDR3 is TGTGCCAGCAGTTTTACGACCCAGCCCCAGCATTTT.

The chain carries TRBV3-1 (or the pseudogene TRBV3-2) and TRBJ2-2, with 12 nucleotides matching TRBD2. Germline CDR1 is LGHDT and CDR2 is YNNKEL (reference sequence). Trimming at V came to 0 bases and at J to 4 bases, leaving 6 bases not matched to a gene. The CDR3 has 18 residues. The CDR3 DNA reads TGTGCCAGCAGCCAAGATCTGCTAGCGGGGGGGCCCACCGGGGAGCTGTTTTTT. Residues: CASSQDLLAGGPTGELFF.

This rearrangement joins TRBV6-5 to TRBJ1-1, with TRBD1 as a possible D gene (5 bases). The ends were cut back, 4 bases at V and 1 base at J, with 7 bases in the middle. The CDR3 contains 13 residues. Germline CDR1 reads MNHEY; CDR2 reads SVGAGI. The DNA of the CDR3 is TGTGCCAGCAGTTTTGGACAGAACACTGAAGCTTTCTTT. Amino acids: CASSFGQNTEAFF.

Here the CDR3 reads CASSFDRVTDTQYF. DNA of the CDR3: TGCGCCAGCAGCTTCGACAGGGTCACGGATACGCAGTATTTT. This chain connects TRBV5-1 to TRBJ2-3, with TRBD1 matching over 7 bases. Germline assignment: CDR1 SGHRS and CDR2 YFSETQ. The V and J ends lost 2 bases and 6 bases, in that order; junction bases with no gene match: 6. CDR3 length equals 14 residues.

The chain has TRBV19 and TRBJ2-5; D assignment may be TRBD1 or TRBD2 (6 bases each). The germline V gene has CDR1 LNHDA and CDR2 SQIVND (reference sequence). The CDR3 runs to 15 residues. Trimming shortened V by 8 bases and J by 2 bases, and 18 bases separated the two germline ends. CDR3 amino acids: CASRPGALRQETQYF. Written as DNA, the CDR3 is TGTGCCAGTCGCCCGGGGGCCCTTCGTCAAGAGACCCAGTACTTC.

The chain recombines TRBV3-1 (or the pseudogene TRBV3-2) with TRBJ1-4; possibly TRBD1 for D (5 bases). V shed 3 bases and J shed 7 bases, with 9 bases lying between them. CDR1 is LGHDT, CDR2 YNNKEL, per germline (reference sequence). CDR3 length equals 13 residues. CDR3 loop: CASSQRGSEKLFF. In DNA, the CDR3 is TGTGCCAGCAGCCAGCGGGGGAGTGAAAAACTGTTTTTT.

The rearrangement links TRBV4-1 to TRBJ1-5; D unclear. Trimming pared 1 base from V and 7 bases from J, leaving 11 bases between. Germline V gene data show CDR1 as MGHRA and CDR2 as YSYEKL. This CDR3 region has 14 residues. The chain's CDR3 is CASSQAAGVQPQHF. CDR3 DNA: TGCGCCAGCAGCCAAGCTGCAGGCGTACAGCCCCAGCATTTT.

The rearrangement links TRBV15 to TRBJ2-1; 13 bases line up with TRBD2. CDR3 length: 16 residues. V trimming: 3 bases; J trimming: 6 bases; junction bases outside the gene matches: 5. The germline gives CDR1 LNHNV, CDR2 YYDKDF (reference sequence). As DNA, the CDR3 is TGTGCCACCAGCAGGGGCACTAGCGGGGGGGCCAATGAGCAGTTCTTC. This gives the protein CATSRGTSGGANEQFF.

The rearrangement joins TRBV5-1 to TRBJ2-6; 8 bases agree with TRBD1. Germline CDR1 reads SGHRS; CDR2 reads YFSETQ. Unmatched junction bases numbered 6, after V lost 4 bases and J lost 0 bases. The length of the CDR3 is 17 residues. CDR3 DNA: TGCGCCAGCAGCCATGGACAGGGCCACTCTGGGGCCAACGTCCTGACTTTC. Translating gives CASSHGQGHSGANVLTF.

This clone was seen only once. V is TRBV5-5 and J is TRBJ2-7; D might be TRBD1 or TRBD2, each matching 5 bases. V was clipped by 2 bases and J by 4 bases, with 13 bases between them. Looked up from germline, CDR1 is SGHKS and CDR2 is YYEKEE (reference sequence). This CDR3 is 14 amino acids long. The CDR3 DNA is TGTGCCAGCAGCTTAACCGGGGCCGCATACGAGCAGTACTTC. Its protein product is CASSLTGAAYEQYF.

The sample holds a few counts of this clone. The chain is built from TRBV29-1 and TRBJ2-1, with TRBD1 identical over 9 bases. V was clipped by 7 bases and J by 4 bases; unmatched bases: 14. The CDR3 consists of 16 residues. CDR1 and CDR2 (germline): SQVTM, ANQGSEA. The CDR3 bases are TGCAGCGCCCATCTTCCGGGACAGGGTCGATACAATGAGCAGTTCTTC. It yields the protein CSAHLPGQGRYNEQFF.

CDR3 protein: CAWSRLGVNTEAFF. The DNA of the CDR3 is TGTGCCTGGAGTAGGTTAGGTGTGAACACTGAAGCTTTCTTT. The chain is built from TRBV30 and TRBJ1-1, with D unresolved. The CDR3 sequence is 14 residues long. Trimming removed 2 bases at V and 0 bases at J, with 10 bases between. Germline V lookup: CDR1 GTSNPN, CDR2 SVGIG (reference sequence).

The chain joins TRBV28 to TRBJ2-7, with D possibly TRBD1 on 6 matching bases. Germline V gives CDR1 MDHEN, CDR2 SYDVKM. CDR3 size: 13 residues. Trimming took 7 bases from V and 6 from J, leaving 16 bases between them. The DNA of the CDR3 is TGTGCCAGCACCGGGACACCAGGAGGCGAGCAGTACTTC. As protein: CASTGTPGGEQYF.

The gene calls are TRBV12-3 or TRBV12-4 and TRBJ2-7; D unclear. V was pared by 3 bases and J by 3 bases, with 9 bases between. The CDR3 sequence is 13 residues long. CDR3 coding DNA: TGTGCCAGCAGTTTCTCGAACAACTACGAGCAGTACTTC. Translating gives CASSFSNNYEQYF.

The chain recombines TRBV12-3 or TRBV12-4 with TRBJ1-1, with unresolved D. Between the trimmed V and J ends, which lost 6 bases and 7 bases, there was a span of 12 bases. This CDR3 is 12 amino acids long. The CDR3 reads CASSLTAIEAFF. CDR3 coding DNA: TGTGCCAGCAGCTTGACGGCTATTGAAGCTTTCTTT.

The V gene is TRBV6-1, the J gene TRBJ1-2; D not certain. Germline lookup yields CDR1 MNHNS and CDR2 SASEGT. The V end was cut by 2 bases, the J end by 8 bases, with 18 bases between. The CDR3 runs to 15 residues. The CDR3 nucleotides are TGTGCCAGCAGTGAAACCCCGTTGGCTGCCGCGGGCTACACCTTC. Its translation is CASSETPLAAAGYTF.

The chain couples TRBV12-5 to TRBJ2-5, with 7 bases fitting TRBD2. The germline CDR1 and CDR2 sequences are LGHNT and FRNRAP. The junction had 10 bases not matched to a gene; V was cut back by 5 bases and J by 4 bases. The CDR3 length is 15 residues. CDR3: CASGLPGPGGETQYF. CDR3 coding DNA: TGTGCTAGTGGTCTCCCCGGGCCGGGGGGAGAGACCCAGTACTTC.

V is TRBV2 and J is TRBJ1-4; 7 nucleotides match TRBD1. Trimming at V came to 10 bases and at J to 7 bases, leaving 9 bases not matched to a gene. Germline V CDR1 and CDR2: SNHLY, FYNNEI. This CDR3 spans 13 amino acids. The DNA for the CDR3 is TGTGCCACACAAGGGGGCGGGGGTGAAAAACTGTTTTTT. This translates into CATQGGGGEKLFF. Looking up the rest from reference TRBV2 and TRBJ1-4 gives the full variable domain: EPEVTQTPSHQVTQMGQEVILRCVPISNHLYFYWYRQILGQKVEFLVSFYNNEISEKSEIFDDQFSVERPDGSNFTLKIRSTKLEDSAMYFCATQGGGGEKLFFGSGTQLSVL.